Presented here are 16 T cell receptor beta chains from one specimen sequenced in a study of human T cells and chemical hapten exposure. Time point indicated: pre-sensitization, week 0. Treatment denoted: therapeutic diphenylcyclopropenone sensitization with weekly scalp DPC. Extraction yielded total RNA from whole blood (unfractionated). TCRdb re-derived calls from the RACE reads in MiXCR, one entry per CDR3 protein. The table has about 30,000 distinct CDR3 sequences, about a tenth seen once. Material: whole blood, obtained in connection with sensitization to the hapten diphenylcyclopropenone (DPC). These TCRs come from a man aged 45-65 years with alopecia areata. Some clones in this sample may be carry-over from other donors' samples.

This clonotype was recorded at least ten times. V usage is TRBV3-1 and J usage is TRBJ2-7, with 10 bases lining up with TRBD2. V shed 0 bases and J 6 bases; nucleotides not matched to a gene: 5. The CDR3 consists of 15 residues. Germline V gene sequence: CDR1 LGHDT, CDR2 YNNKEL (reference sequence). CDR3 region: CASSQDASGSAEQYF. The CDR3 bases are TGTGCCAGCAGCCAAGATGCTAGCGGGAGTGCCGAGCAGTACTTC.

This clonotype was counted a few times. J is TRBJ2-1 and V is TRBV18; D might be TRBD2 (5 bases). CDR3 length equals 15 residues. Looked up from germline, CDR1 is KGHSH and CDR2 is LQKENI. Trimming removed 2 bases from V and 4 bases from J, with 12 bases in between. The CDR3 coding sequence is TGTGCCAGCTCACCAATGATAAGCGGATACAATGAGCAGTTCTTC. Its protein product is CASSPMISGYNEQFF.

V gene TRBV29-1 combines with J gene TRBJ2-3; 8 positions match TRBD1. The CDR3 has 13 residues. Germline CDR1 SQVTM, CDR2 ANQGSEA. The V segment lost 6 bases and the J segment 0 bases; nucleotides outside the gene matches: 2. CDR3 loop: CSVGQGSTDTQYF. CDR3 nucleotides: TGCAGCGTCGGACAGGGAAGCACAGATACGCAGTATTTT.

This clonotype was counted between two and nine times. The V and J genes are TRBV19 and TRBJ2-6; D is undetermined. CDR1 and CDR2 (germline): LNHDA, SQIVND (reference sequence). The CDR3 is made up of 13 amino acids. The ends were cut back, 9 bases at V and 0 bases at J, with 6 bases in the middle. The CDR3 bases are TGTGCCAGCAGGCCCTCTGGGGCCAACGTCCTGACTTTC. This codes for CASRPSGANVLTF.

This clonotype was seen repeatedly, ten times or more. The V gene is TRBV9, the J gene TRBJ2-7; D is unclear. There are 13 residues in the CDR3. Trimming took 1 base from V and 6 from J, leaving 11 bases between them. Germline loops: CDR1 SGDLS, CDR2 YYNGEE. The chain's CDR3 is CASSVSWVGEQYF. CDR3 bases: TGTGCCAGCAGCGTATCCTGGGTCGGCGAGCAGTACTTC.

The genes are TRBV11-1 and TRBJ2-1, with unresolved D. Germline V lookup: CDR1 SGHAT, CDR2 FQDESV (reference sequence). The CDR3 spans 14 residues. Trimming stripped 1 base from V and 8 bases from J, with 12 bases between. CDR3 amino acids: CASSLGGLVHEQFF. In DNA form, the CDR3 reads TGTGCCAGCAGCTTAGGAGGATTGGTGCATGAGCAGTTCTTC.

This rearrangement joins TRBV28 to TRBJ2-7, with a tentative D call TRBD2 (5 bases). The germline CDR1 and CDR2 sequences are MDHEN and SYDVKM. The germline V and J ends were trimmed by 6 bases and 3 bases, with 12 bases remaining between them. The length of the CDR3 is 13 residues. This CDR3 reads CASRSGMDYEQYF. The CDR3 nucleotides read TGTGCCAGCAGATCCGGGATGGACTACGAGCAGTACTTC.

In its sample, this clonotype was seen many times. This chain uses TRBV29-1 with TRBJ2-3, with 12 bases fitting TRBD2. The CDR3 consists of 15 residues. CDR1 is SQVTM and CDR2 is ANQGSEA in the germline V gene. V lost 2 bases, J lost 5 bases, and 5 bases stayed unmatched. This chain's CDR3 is CSVEILAGGGDTQYF. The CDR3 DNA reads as TGCAGCGTTGAAATCCTAGCGGGAGGGGGAGATACGCAGTATTTT.

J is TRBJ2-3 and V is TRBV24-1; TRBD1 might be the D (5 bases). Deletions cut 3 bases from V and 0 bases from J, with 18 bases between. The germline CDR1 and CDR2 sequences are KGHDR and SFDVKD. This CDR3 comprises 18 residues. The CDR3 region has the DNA TGTGCCACCAGTGATCAACCGACAGTAAGAACTAGCACAGATACGCAGTATTTT. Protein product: CATSDQPTVRTSTDTQYF.

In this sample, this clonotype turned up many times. CDR3 nucleotides: TGTGCCAGCAGCCTACAGGGGGCAGGAGAGACCCAGTACTTC. Encoded protein: CASSLQGAGETQYF. The rearrangement uses TRBV5-4 and TRBJ2-5; the match to TRBD1 covers 9 bases. V was pared by 4 bases and J by 4 bases, with 5 bases of the junction left unmatched. The V gene's germline CDR1 is SGHNT and CDR2 YYREEE (reference sequence). This CDR3 spans 14 amino acids. Filled out from reference TRBV5-4 and TRBJ2-5, the complete variable domain reads ETGVTQSPTHLIKTRGQQVTLRCSSQSGHNTVSWYQQALGQGPQFIFQYYREEENGRGNFPPRFSGLQFPNYSSELNVNALELDDSALYLCASSLQGAGETQYFGPGTRLLVL.

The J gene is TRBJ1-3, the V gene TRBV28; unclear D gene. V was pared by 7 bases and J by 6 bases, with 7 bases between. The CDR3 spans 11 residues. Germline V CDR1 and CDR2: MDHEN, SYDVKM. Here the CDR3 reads CASTAENTIYF. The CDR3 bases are TGTGCCAGCACCGCCGAAAACACCATATATTTT.

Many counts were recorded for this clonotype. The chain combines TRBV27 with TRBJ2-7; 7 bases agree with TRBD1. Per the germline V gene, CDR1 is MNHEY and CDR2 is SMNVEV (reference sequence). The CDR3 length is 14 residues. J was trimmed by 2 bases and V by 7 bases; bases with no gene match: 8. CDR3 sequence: CASIGQAAPYEQYF. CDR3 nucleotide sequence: TGTGCCAGCATTGGACAGGCTGCCCCCTACGAGCAGTACTTC.

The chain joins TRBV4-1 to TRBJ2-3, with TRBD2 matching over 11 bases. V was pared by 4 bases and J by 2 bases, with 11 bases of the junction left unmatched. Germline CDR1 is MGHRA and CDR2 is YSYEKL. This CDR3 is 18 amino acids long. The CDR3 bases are TGCGCCAGCAGCCCGCGAACCCGACTAGCGGGGATCACAGATACGCAGTATTTT. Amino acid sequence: CASSPRTRLAGITDTQYF.

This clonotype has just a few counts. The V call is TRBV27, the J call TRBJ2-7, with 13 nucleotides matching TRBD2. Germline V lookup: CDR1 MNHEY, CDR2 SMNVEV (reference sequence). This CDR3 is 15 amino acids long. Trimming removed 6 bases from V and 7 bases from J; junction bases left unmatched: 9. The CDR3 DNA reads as TGTGCCAGCAGACCCGGACTAGCGGGAGAGAGTGAGCAGTACTTC. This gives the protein CASRPGLAGESEQYF.

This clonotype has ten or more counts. CDR3 in DNA: TGCAGAGCTGACGGTGACTATGGCTACACCTTC. It specifies CRADGDYGYTF. V gene TRBV29-1 combines with J gene TRBJ1-2; D gene ambiguous. The CDR3 loop spans 11 amino acids. CDR1 and CDR2 from the germline V gene are SQVTM and ANQGSEA.

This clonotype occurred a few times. CDR3 in amino acids: CASSFRTSGSYEQYF. CDR3 in DNA: TGCGCCAGCAGCTTTCGGACTAGCGGGAGTTACGAGCAGTACTTC. The V gene is TRBV4-1, the J gene TRBJ2-7, with TRBD2 identical over 13 bases. The CDR3 has 15 residues. CDR1 MGHRA and CDR2 YSYEKL come from the germline V gene. The J segment lost 4 bases and the V segment lost 5 bases, leaving 5 bases of the junction unmatched.